The 8 T cell receptor beta chains below were found in one sample sequenced in a study of OX40 agonist ivuxolimab in advanced cancers. Library preparation used the immunoSEQ multiplex PCR assay. Drawn from immuneACCESS, this table holds only the in-frame rearrangements with V and J called that TCRdb kept. Clones are partly lost; checked studies trace under half to an unresolved V gene and leave the rest unexplained. Present in this sample are approximately 91,000 clones, about nine tenths of which were seen just once. The ten largest account for about 0.3% of the sample. Sequenced material: CD4+ or CD8+ T cells sorted from blood, taken in a trial of the OX40 agonist ivuxolimab. The origin of the receptors is an adult with an advanced solid tumor such as melanoma, head and neck, liver or kidney cancer.

V usage is TRBV6-4 and J usage is TRBJ2-1; D is uncertain. This CDR3 is 13 amino acids long. V was trimmed by 4 bases and J by 10 bases, leaving 14 bases between them. Germline CDR1 is MRHNA and CDR2 is SNTAGT. CDR3 residues: CASSVTVVREQFF. CDR3 DNA sequence: TGTGCCAGCAGTGTCACTGTTGTTCGGGAGCAGTTCTTC.

CDR3 protein: CASSLSWQRDNEQFF. In nucleotides, the CDR3 is TGTGCCAGCAGTTTATCGTGGCAGCGAGACAATGAGCAGTTCTTC. This chain joins TRBV27 and TRBJ2-1, with unresolved D. The ends were cut back, 0 bases at V and 5 bases at J, with 11 bases in the middle. This CDR3 comprises 15 residues. Germline-derived CDR1 and CDR2 are MNHEY and SMNVEV (reference sequence).

The V and J genes are TRBV6-5 and TRBJ1-1; tentative D call: TRBD1 (6 bases). This CDR3 is 15 amino acids long. The germline V and J ends were trimmed by 0 bases and 5 bases, with 13 bases remaining between them. Germline lookup yields CDR1 MNHEY and CDR2 SVGAGI. CDR3 nucleotides: TGTGCCAGCAGTTACTCGGGGGGGGCAGGTACTGAAGCTTTCTTT. It codes for CASSYSGGAGTEAFF.

This chain uses TRBV2 with TRBJ2-1; D is uncertain. Germline CDR1 and CDR2: SNHLY and FYNNEI. CDR3 length: 11 residues. V lost 7 bases and J 6 bases, leaving 7 bases between the germline ends. In DNA, the CDR3 is TGTGCCAGCAAGGTCCCCAATGAGCAGTTCTTC. Amino acid sequence: CASKVPNEQFF.

This rearrangement joins TRBV19 to TRBJ2-5, with 8 bases that match TRBD2. Trimming cost V 5 bases and J 5 bases; bases outside gene matches: 10. Germline V gene data show CDR1 as LNHDA and CDR2 as SQIVND (reference sequence). The CDR3 covers 15 residues. CDR3 protein: CASSSMGLEGETQYF. The CDR3 region has the DNA TGTGCCAGTAGTTCGATGGGACTAGAGGGTGAGACCCAGTACTTC. Based on the CDR3 plus reference TRBV19 and TRBJ2-5, the full variable domain is DGGITQSPKYLFRKEGQNVTLSCEQNLNHDAMYWYRQDPGQGLRLIYYSQIVNDFQKGDIAEGYSVSREKKESFPLTVTSAQKNPTAFYLCASSSMGLEGETQYFGPGTRLLVL.

V gene TRBV9 combines with J gene TRBJ2-3, with TRBD1 matching 7 bases. With 2 bases clipped from V and 7 bases from J, the junction kept 7 bases outside the gene matches. Germline V gene lookup returns CDR1 SGDLS and CDR2 YYNGEE. The CDR3 contains 14 residues. CDR3 in DNA: TGTGCCAGCAGCGTCCCGACAGGGTCTAATACGCAGTATTTT. As protein: CASSVPTGSNTQYF.

V gene TRBV7-9 combines with J gene TRBJ2-1; either TRBD1 or TRBD2 may fit D (5 bases each). The germline V gene has CDR1 SEHNR and CDR2 FQNEAQ (reference sequence). The V end lost 2 bases, the J end lost 10 bases, and 12 bases lay between the germline ends. The CDR3 runs 13 residues. The CDR3 loop reads CASSLMGVVEQFF. CDR3 sequence (DNA): TGTGCCAGCAGCTTAATGGGGGTCGTCGAGCAGTTCTTC.

The rearrangement links TRBV7-2 to TRBJ2-1; D is uncertain. The germline V gene has CDR1 SGHTA and CDR2 FQGNSA. The CDR3 has 12 amino acids. The V gene lost 0 bases and the J gene lost 12 bases, with 9 bases spanning the gap. Here the CDR3 reads CASSLARYGQFF. The CDR3 DNA follows: TGTGCCAGCAGCTTAGCTCGGTATGGGCAGTTCTTC.